This T cell receptor beta chain was retrieved from a study of cytomegalovirus exposure and HLA in healthy donors (TCRdb year 2017). Background for the entire study: In an earlier analysis of under 600 of the donors, around 300 Gb of sequence data and some 100 million unique TCR beta sequences from about 179 million T cells were reported. Every discovery cohort repertoire had been produced on one sequencing platform. A separate validation cohort of 100 to 150 different subjects was used in addition to the roughly 670-subject first cohort. To decide whether each TCR beta V gene segment behaved as functional or pseudogenic, an earlier analysis of some 600 of the donors relied on high-throughput TCR beta sequencing. Of the roughly 410 genotyped donors, 80% to 90% were placed in the genetic ancestry cluster associated with self-reported Caucasian donors. To predict cytomegalovirus infection status, the study brought together high-throughput TCR immunosequencing, statistical association of individual TCRs with disease status, and machine learning. The study used immunosequencing to profile the T cell repertoires of approximately 640 subjects and linked those repertoires to cytomegalovirus serostatus. Among 398 genotyped donors of the cohort, an average of approximately 230,000 unique TCR beta nucleotide sequences were sequenced per donor, approximately 20% of them non-productive. Alongside the repertoire data, information on donor age, sex, ethnicity and CMV serostatus was compiled. A handful of DR-DQ haplotypes were handled as single units for association and clustering because linkage in the cohort was strong. The aim of the study was to test whether cataloging public T cell receptors could identify signatures of past pathogen exposure. An early release that covered 500 to 800 HLA-typed donors contained approximately 320 gigabases of sequencing data and tens of millions of unique TCR sequences. A later genetic analysis used genome-wide SNP genotypes for about 65% of the roughly 670 donors, treating that subset as a discovery cohort. The number of donors typed differed by locus, with roughly 629-640 for A, B, C, DRB1 and DQB1, roughly 520 for DQA1, some 570 for DPA1, and approximately 470 for DPB1. Class I and class II HLA loci were covered by the typing at four-digit resolution. A later analysis re-analyzed previously published TCR beta repertoires from approximately 700 donors and added high-resolution HLA genotyping to study TCR occurrence patterns. The later analysis used no new phenotypic data to find candidate immune exposures, relying instead on TCR beta sequences and their occurrence across donors. What the research found in general, with its limitations: In a later analysis, most CMV-associated TCR beta chains were found to appear HLA-restricted, with HLA associations seemingly driven largely by CMV exposure. Because HLA typing was unavailable for some donors at each locus, only the typed subset was used in association tests. Several of the top co-occurrence clusters appeared to be linked to parvovirus B19, influenza, CMV and Epstein-Barr virus, according to a later analysis. In a later analysis, HLA-associated TCR beta chains were found to be more clonally expanded and to have lower generation probabilities than equally common non-associated chains. Only TCR beta chains were sequenced in this cohort, and the absence of alpha or paired-chain data limited detectable features. An earlier analysis of approximately 500 of the donors showed that most TCR beta V segments appeared in productive rearrangements either about 90% or about 30% of the time, which broadly matched IMGT annotations. The 87-base-pair reads could not distinguish some IMGT-functional V segments, including TRBV6-2 and TRBV6-3, so those segments were excluded. The classifier was reported to diagnose cytomegalovirus status with high specificity and sensitivity in both the original and validation cohorts. CMV serostatus was the only immune exposure information available for the cohort. According to the authors, the approach could potentially be generalized to other disease states and immunological phenotypes. Strong co-occurrence of HLA alleles, especially DR and DQ, made assigning TCR associations to individual alleles difficult. The earlier analysis of around 600 of the donors excluded over 15 rarely observed V segments, including chromosome 9 orphons, because counts were too low. While some public TCRs were present in many individuals, most TCR sequences turned up only very rarely across donors. A cluster of highly shared sequence variants was judged likely to represent a technical artifact of the sequencing pipeline. At a false discovery rate of 0.05, a later analysis linked about 17,000 TCR beta sequences to specific HLA alleles. Presence/absence analyses assumed roughly uniform sequencing depth across donors, an assumption that may not hold. In vitro tests confirmed that a few of the cytomegalovirus-associated TCR beta chains recognize cytomegalovirus antigens. According to a later genetic analysis, donors in an Asian-associated ancestry cluster had fewer N-insertions in productive TCRs than the approximately 650-donor mean. V-gene and J-gene trimming of TCR beta chains was associated with a missense DCLRE1C variant in a later genetic analysis, and the association was replicated in an independent cohort. A further reported finding was that TCR beta sequences accurately predicted the HLA-A and HLA-B alleles for most subjects in the first cohort. In the study, around 150 TCR beta chains were listed as associated with cytomegalovirus. According to a later analysis, TCR association rates differed among HLA loci, with DRB1 alleles showing the most associated TCRs and HLA-C alleles showing the fewest. Linkage disequilibrium might explain the correlated functional status among segregating V segments, but an unknown experimental factor could not be excluded.

In total, 600 or so healthy bone marrow donors made up the cohort. At the time of sampling, every cohort member was nominally healthy, though immune exposures that went unrecorded were likely present. The donor tested CMV seronegative, placing the donor among the 300 to 450 seronegative members of the cohort. A peripheral blood sample was provided by each donor, and peripheral blood mononuclear cells were used for TCR beta sequencing. The Qiagen DNeasy Blood Extraction Kit was used to extract genomic DNA from the blood cell samples. This clone has just a few counts. Its target antigen remains unknown. Per-base quality was not reported, and no clone a single base away is much larger than it. The CDR3 starts with the cysteine, ends with the phenylalanine, and has 16 residues. The entry retains the CDR3 DNA only, 48 bases that are in frame from base 1. At the junction V is shortened by 4 bases and J by 8 bases; bases outside the gene matches: 11. The germline V gene specifies MNHEY as CDR1 and SVGAGI as CDR2.

To prepare the library, the immunoSEQ multiplex PCR assay was applied. The multiplex PCR relied on a mix of 60 forward primers for TCR Vbeta segments and 13 reverse primers for TCR Jbeta segments. Amplification of the CDR3 region of rearranged TCR beta genes was performed with a multiplex PCR assay on genomic DNA. Amplified TCR beta libraries were sequenced as 87-base-pair reads on the Illumina HiSeq System. In the source study's methods: A later analysis tallied 70 million to 100 million unique TCR beta chains across the 666 repertoires, and about 12 million of those chains were shared by two or more donors. A nearest-neighbor algorithm error-corrected the raw reads and collapsed the reads into unique sequences, merging closely related sequences to remove PCR and sequencing errors. CDR3 sequences were aligned to IMGT reference sequences to assign V, D and J gene segments. For a sequence to be retained, a match of at least six nucleotides to both a V gene segment and a J gene segment was required. A rearrangement was called productive if the CDR3 had no stop codons and remained in frame with V and J, and every other rearrangement was called non-productive. Following IMGT convention, CDR3 was defined as the stretch from the second conserved V-encoded cysteine up to the conserved J-encoded phenylalanine. The earlier analysis of 450 to 750 of the donors excluded any sequence lacking an unambiguous match to a single V gene segment. An earlier analysis of a few hundred of the donors called V segments functional above 56.7% productive rearrangements and segregating when the between-donor standard deviation exceeded 5%. A statistical classification framework was developed to diagnose cytomegalovirus status using the catalog of TCR beta chain sequences. In a later analysis, TCR nucleotide sequences were compared against IMGT/GENE-DB human TR gene sequences so that V and J genes could be assigned. Using the TCRdist pipeline, a later analysis assigned CDR3 sequences along with most-parsimonious VDJ recombination scenarios. In a later analysis, each TCR beta chain was defined by its CDR3 amino acid sequence together with its V-gene family, and reads without a unique V-gene family were excluded. To address suspected cross-contamination and a sequencing artifact, a later analysis removed a few hundred highly shared, low-generation-probability nucleotide sequences. A later analysis calculated a clonal expansion index for each public chain from normalized within-repertoire ranks of inferred template counts. In a later analysis, generation probabilities were computed with a VDJ recombination model fitted to out-of-frame rearrangements, and the resulting probabilities were checked against IGoR. Hypergeometric tests were used in a later analysis to score TCR-TCR, TCR-HLA and TCR-CMV co-occurrence, with a repertoire-size bias correction applied to the TCR pairs. False discovery rates were estimated in a later analysis by permuting HLA or CMV assignments 20 times. In a later analysis, co-occurring TCRs were grouped with DBSCAN, and TCRdist sequence similarity was added when clustering was performed within HLA-allele-positive subsets. Co-occurrence clustering excluded repertoires with fewer than 30,000 or more than 120,000 public chains, plus five with anomalous nucleotide sharing. TCRdb took this table from immuneACCESS and kept in-frame rearrangements with V and J called. Such tables lack part of the clones; where checked against another copy, unresolved V genes explain under half of the gap, and the rest is unexplained. V, J and clone size were drawn from that table, and D and trimming were deduced from the DNA. The sample table holds 85,000 to 130,000 clones, of which 60% to 80% were seen once. The ten largest clonotypes hold 2.5% of the sample.

The sequencing input was PBMCs. The chain uses TRBV6-5 and TRBJ2-1; 10 middle bases align to TRBD2. The TCR originated in a man aged 35-49 years in good health and CMV-seronegative. The bases are TGTGCCAGCAGTTTACTAGCGGGGACGATCTCAGATGAGCAGTTCTTC. This is translated as CASSLLAGTISDEQFF.